The 16 T cell receptor beta chains in this list originate from one sample, sequenced in a study of blood T cell repertoires in COVID-19. Profiled with immunoSEQ multiplex PCR; TCRdb holds only in-frame clones, not every one. The sample records around 200,000 clones, around 84% being singletons. Source material: peripheral blood. Receptor source: a middle-aged man with acute or convalescent COVID-19.

The J gene is TRBJ2-7, the V gene TRBV4-1; 8 positions match TRBD2. The V gene end was trimmed by 1 base and the J gene end by 2 bases; junction bases not matched to a gene: 10. The CDR3 is made up of 17 amino acids. Germline assignment: CDR1 MGHRA and CDR2 YSYEKL. This CDR3 reads CASSQVGGGPFTYEQYF. The CDR3 DNA reads TGCGCCAGCAGCCAAGTCGGCGGGGGGCCTTTCACCTACGAGCAGTACTTC.

The rearrangement joins TRBV11-2 to TRBJ1-4; no definite D call. Germline V lookup: CDR1 SGHAT, CDR2 FQNNGV. This CDR3 is 16 amino acids long. V lost 5 bases and J lost 0, with 13 bases in between. CDR3: CASSHGGYSTNEKLFF. Here the CDR3 DNA reads TGTGCCAGCAGCCACGGAGGCTATTCAACTAATGAAAAACTGTTTTTT.

The chain links TRBV9 to TRBJ2-1, with TRBD1 identical over 7 bases. Unmatched junction bases numbered 6, after V lost 3 bases and J lost 0 bases. Per the germline V gene, CDR1 is SGDLS and CDR2 is YYNGEE. The CDR3 sequence is 16 residues long. The CDR3 coding sequence is TGTGCCAGCAGCGCTAGACAGGGTAGCTCCTACAATGAGCAGTTCTTC. It translates to CASSARQGSSYNEQFF.

The rearrangement uses TRBV11-2 and TRBJ1-2; D possibly corresponds to TRBD1 (5 bases). V was cut by 0 bases and J by 2 bases, with 10 bases left in between. The CDR3 runs 15 residues. Looked up from germline, CDR1 is SGHAT and CDR2 is FQNNGV. Written as DNA, the CDR3 is TGTGCCAGCAGCTTAGACCGACAGAGAAACTATGGCTACACCTTC. Its translation: CASSLDRQRNYGYTF.

This chain joins TRBV27 and TRBJ1-6, with 7 positions matching TRBD1. Germline CDR1 reads MNHEY; CDR2 reads SMNVEV (reference sequence). The V and J ends lost 8 bases and 6 bases, in that order; junction bases with no gene match: 13. The length of the CDR3 is 16 residues. The CDR3 sequence is CASSSRGGGLNSPLHF. The CDR3 nucleotides are TGTGCCAGCTCCTCACGAGGAGGGGGCCTTAATTCACCCCTCCACTTT.

The V call is TRBV5-6, the J call TRBJ1-6; TRBD1 matches at 7 bases. V dropped 2 bases and J dropped 0; count of bases not matched to a gene: 5. Germline lookup yields CDR1 SGHDT and CDR2 YYEEEE. The CDR3 totals 17 residues. This CDR3 is CASSLIRGSSYNSPLHF. The CDR3 DNA reads TGTGCCAGCAGCTTAATCAGGGGGAGCTCCTATAATTCACCCCTCCACTTT.

This chain connects TRBV25-1 to TRBJ1-2, with D uncertain. V gave up 3 bases and J gave up 3 bases, with 14 bases separating them. Looked up from germline, CDR1 is MGHDK and CDR2 is SYGVNS. This CDR3 contains 15 residues. The CDR3 DNA sequence: TGTGCCAGCAGTGAGTGGAGCTCCCGGGACTATGGCTACACCTTC. Protein: CASSEWSSRDYGYTF.

The CDR3 nucleotides are TGCGCCAGCAGGGACAGGAACACTGAAGCTTTCTTT. Protein: CASRDRNTEAFF. The chain carries TRBV5-1 and TRBJ1-1; maybe TRBD1 (6 bases). Germline V lookup: CDR1 SGHRS, CDR2 YFSETQ. Trimming took 5 bases from V and 1 from J, leaving 6 bases between them. This CDR3 contains 12 residues.

The chain couples TRBV10-2 to TRBJ2-2, with TRBD2 matching over 12 bases. In germline, CDR1 is WSHSY, CDR2 SAAADI. V was clipped by 6 bases and J by 4 bases; unmatched bases: 3. This CDR3 has 15 amino acids. The CDR3 is CASRTSGGGTGELFF. CDR3 sequence (DNA): TGCGCCAGCAGGACTAGCGGGGGTGGCACCGGGGAGCTGTTTTTT.

The chain carries TRBV7-8 and TRBJ1-1; tentatively, D is TRBD1 (5 bases). V lost 5 bases to trimming and J lost 5 bases, with 18 bases between them. Germline lookup yields CDR1 SGHVS and CDR2 FQNEAQ. The CDR3 runs 15 residues. In nucleotides, the CDR3 is TGTGCCAGCAGCCCCAACTGGGGGGGTGGGACTGAAGCTTTCTTT. Protein product: CASSPNWGGGTEAFF.

This chain joins TRBV19 and TRBJ1-6; D is possibly TRBD1 (5 bases). Germline V gene data show CDR1 as LNHDA and CDR2 as SQIVND (reference sequence). This CDR3 spans 15 amino acids. V dropped 5 bases and J dropped 9 bases, with 17 bases sitting between them. The CDR3 protein is CASSPGQLDSSPLHF. Here the CDR3 DNA reads TGTGCCAGTAGTCCCGGACAATTGGATAGTTCACCCCTCCACTTT.

This clone was counted only a few times. The chain links TRBV5-1 to TRBJ1-2; unclear D gene. The CDR3 extends over 12 amino acids. Germline V gives CDR1 SGHRS, CDR2 YFSETQ. V lost 2 bases, J lost 7 bases, and 9 bases lay in between. The CDR3 is CASSLLEGGYTF. The DNA for the CDR3 is TGCGCCAGCAGCTTACTAGAGGGTGGCTACACCTTC.

The rearrangement uses TRBV6-6 and TRBJ2-7; 9 bases line up with TRBD1. V dropped 4 bases and J dropped 7; count of bases not matched to a gene: 8. The length of the CDR3 is 14 residues. Germline V gene lookup returns CDR1 MNHNY and CDR2 SVGAGI (reference sequence). CDR3 amino acids: CASSSPDRGGEQYF. In nucleotides, the CDR3 is TGTGCCAGCAGTTCTCCGGACAGGGGAGGGGAGCAGTACTTC.

The chain links TRBV7-2 to TRBJ2-7; D may be TRBD1 (5 bases). Trimming took off 1 base at V and 4 bases at J, with 8 bases between the two ends. The CDR3 contains 13 residues. The germline CDR1 and CDR2 sequences are SGHTA and FQGNSA. The CDR3 protein is CASSLGRVYEQYF. The CDR3 DNA reads as TGTGCCAGCAGCTTAGGCAGGGTATACGAGCAGTACTTC.

The chain links TRBV7-9 to TRBJ1-2; TRBD1 matches at 7 bases. V shed 2 bases, J shed 6 bases, and the junction held 6 bases outside the gene matches. This CDR3 comprises 14 residues. CDR1 is SEHNR, CDR2 FQNEAQ, per germline (reference sequence). The chain's CDR3 is CASSLNTQGNGYTF. The CDR3 nucleotides are TGTGCCAGCAGCTTAAACACACAGGGGAATGGCTACACCTTC.

The CDR3 loop is CASNDGSSRYSNQPQHF. In DNA, the CDR3 is TGTGCCAGTAACGATGGGAGTTCCAGATATAGCAATCAGCCCCAGCATTTT. The J gene is TRBJ1-5, the V gene TRBV19; D uncertain. The CDR3 has 17 amino acids. Germline V gives CDR1 LNHDA, CDR2 SQIVND (reference sequence). V lost 7 bases to trimming and J lost 0 bases, with 19 bases between them.